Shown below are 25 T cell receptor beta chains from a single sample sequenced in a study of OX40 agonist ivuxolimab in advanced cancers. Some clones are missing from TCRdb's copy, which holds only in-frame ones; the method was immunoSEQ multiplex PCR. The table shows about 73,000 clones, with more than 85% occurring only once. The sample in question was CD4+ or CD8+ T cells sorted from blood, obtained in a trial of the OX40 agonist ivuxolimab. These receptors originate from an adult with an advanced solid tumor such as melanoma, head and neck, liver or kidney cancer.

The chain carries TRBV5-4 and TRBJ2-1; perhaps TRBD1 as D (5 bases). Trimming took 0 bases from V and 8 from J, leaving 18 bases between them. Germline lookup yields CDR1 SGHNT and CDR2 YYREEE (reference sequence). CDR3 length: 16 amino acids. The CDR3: CASSLVLGLDDDEQFF. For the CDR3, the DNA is TGTGCCAGCAGCTTGGTGCTGGGGCTAGACGACGATGAGCAGTTCTTC.

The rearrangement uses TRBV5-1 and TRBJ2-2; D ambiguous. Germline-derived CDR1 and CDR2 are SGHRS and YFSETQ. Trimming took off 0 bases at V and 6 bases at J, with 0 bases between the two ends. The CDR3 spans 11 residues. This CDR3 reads CASSLAGELFF. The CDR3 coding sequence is TGCGCCAGCAGCTTGGCCGGGGAGCTGTTTTTT. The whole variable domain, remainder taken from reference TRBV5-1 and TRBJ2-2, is KAGVTQTPRYLIKTRGQQVTLSCSPISGHRSVSWYQQTPGQGLQFLFEYFSETQRNKGNFPGRFSGRQFSNSRSEMNVSTLELGDSALYLCASSLAGELFFGEGSRLTVL.

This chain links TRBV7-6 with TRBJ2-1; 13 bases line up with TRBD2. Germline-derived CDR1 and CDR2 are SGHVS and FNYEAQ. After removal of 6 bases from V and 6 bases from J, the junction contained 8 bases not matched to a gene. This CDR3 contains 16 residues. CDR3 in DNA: TGTGCCAGCAGTTCCGGGACTAGCGGGAACCCCAATGAGCAGTTCTTC. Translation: CASSSGTSGNPNEQFF.

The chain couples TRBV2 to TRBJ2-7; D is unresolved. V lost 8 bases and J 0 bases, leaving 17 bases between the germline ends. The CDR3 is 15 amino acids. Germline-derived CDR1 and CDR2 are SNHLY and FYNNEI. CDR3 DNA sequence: TGTGCCAGCCTCGAAGCGAAGGCAAGCTCCTACGAGCAGTACTTC. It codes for CASLEAKASSYEQYF.

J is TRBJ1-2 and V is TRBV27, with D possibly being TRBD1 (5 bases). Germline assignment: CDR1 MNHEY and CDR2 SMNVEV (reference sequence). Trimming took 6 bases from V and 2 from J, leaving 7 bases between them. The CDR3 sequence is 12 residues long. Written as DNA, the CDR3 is TGTGCCAGCAGGGGGGGAAACTATGGCTACACCTTC. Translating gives CASRGGNYGYTF.

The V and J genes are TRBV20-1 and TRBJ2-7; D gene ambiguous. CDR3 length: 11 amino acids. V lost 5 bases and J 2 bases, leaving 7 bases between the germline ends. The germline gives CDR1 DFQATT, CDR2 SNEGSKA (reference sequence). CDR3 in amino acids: CSAGSTYEQYF. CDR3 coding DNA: TGCAGTGCTGGTTCTACCTACGAGCAGTACTTC.

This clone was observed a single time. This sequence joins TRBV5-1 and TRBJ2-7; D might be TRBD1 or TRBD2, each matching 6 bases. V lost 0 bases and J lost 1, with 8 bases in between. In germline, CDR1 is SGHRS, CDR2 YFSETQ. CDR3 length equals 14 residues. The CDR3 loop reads CASSLVGGSYEQYF. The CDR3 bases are TGCGCCAGCAGCTTGGTAGGGGGGTCCTACGAGCAGTACTTC.

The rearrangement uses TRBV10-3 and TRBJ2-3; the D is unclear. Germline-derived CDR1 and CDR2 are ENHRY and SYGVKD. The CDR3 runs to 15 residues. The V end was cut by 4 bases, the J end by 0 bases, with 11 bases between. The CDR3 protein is CAISGGSYSTDTQYF. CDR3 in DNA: TGTGCCATCAGTGGCGGCAGCTATAGCACAGATACGCAGTATTTT.

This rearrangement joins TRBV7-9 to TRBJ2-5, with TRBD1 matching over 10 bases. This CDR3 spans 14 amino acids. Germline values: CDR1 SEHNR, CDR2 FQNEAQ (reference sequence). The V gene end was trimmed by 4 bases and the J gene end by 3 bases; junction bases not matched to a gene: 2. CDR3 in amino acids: CASSSGTGEETQYF. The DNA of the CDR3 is TGTGCCAGCAGCTCGGGGACAGGGGAAGAGACCCAGTACTTC.

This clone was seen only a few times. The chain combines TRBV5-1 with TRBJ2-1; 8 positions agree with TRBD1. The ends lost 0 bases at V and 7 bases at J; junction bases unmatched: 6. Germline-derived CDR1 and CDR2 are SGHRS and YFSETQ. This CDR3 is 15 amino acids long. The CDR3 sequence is CASSLVQGQVNEQFF. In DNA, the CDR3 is TGCGCCAGCAGCTTGGTCCAGGGACAGGTGAATGAGCAGTTCTTC.

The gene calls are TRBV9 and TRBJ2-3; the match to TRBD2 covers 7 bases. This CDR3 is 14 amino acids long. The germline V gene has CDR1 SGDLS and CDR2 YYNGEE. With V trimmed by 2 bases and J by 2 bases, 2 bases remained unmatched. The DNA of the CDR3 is TGTGCCAGCAGCGTTGGGGGGGACACAGATACGCAGTATTTT. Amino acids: CASSVGGDTDTQYF.

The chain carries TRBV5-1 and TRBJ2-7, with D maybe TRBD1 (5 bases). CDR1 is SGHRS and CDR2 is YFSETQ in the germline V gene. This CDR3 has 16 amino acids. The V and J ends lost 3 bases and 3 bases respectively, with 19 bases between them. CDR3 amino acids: CASSSLGWVGDYEQYF. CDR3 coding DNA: TGCGCCAGCAGCTCCCTGGGGTGGGTAGGGGACTACGAGCAGTACTTC.

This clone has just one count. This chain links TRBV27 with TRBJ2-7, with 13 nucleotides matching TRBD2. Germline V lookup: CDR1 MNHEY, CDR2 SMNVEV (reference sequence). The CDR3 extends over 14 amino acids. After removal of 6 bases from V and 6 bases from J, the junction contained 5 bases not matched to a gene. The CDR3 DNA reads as TGTGCCAGCAGCCCGGGACTAGCGGGGAGCGAGCAGTACTTC. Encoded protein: CASSPGLAGSEQYF.

The CDR3 DNA reads as TGTGCCTGTTCGACGGGGGGGACTCGGGAGACCCAGTACTTC. It yields the protein CACSTGGTRETQYF. The rearrangement uses TRBV5-6 and TRBJ2-5; 8 bases align to TRBD2. V lost 10 bases to trimming and J lost 5 bases; unmatched junction nucleotides: 13. The length of the CDR3 is 14 residues. Germline CDR1 reads SGHDT; CDR2 reads YYEEEE.

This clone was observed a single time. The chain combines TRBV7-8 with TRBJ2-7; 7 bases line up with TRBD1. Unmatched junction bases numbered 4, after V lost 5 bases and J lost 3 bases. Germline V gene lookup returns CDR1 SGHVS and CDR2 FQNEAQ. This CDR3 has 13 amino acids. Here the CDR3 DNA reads TGTGCCAGCAGCCCGGGACAGAGCTACGAGCAGTACTTC. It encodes CASSPGQSYEQYF.

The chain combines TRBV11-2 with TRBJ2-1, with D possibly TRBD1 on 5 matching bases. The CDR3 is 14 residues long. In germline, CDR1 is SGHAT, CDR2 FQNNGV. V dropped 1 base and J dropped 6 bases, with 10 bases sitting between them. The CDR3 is CASSLVGPANEQFF. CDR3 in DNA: TGTGCCAGCAGCTTAGTGGGGCCCGCCAATGAGCAGTTCTTC.

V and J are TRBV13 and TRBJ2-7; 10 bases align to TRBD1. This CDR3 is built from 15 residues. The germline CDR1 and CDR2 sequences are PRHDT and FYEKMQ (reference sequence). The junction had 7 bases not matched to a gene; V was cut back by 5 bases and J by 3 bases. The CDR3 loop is CASSPGTGDHYEQYF. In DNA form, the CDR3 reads TGTGCCAGCAGCCCGGGGACAGGGGACCACTACGAGCAGTACTTC.

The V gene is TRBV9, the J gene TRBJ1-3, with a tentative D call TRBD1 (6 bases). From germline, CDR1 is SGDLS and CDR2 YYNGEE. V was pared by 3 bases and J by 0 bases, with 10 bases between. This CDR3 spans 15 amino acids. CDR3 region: CASSADRNSGNTIYF. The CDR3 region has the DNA TGTGCCAGCAGCGCCGACAGGAACTCTGGAAACACCATATATTTT. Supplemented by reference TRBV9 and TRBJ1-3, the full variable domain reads DSGVTQTPKHLITATGQRVTLRCSPRSGDLSVYWYQQSLDQGLQFLIQYYNGEERAKGNILERFSAQQFPDLHSELNLSSLELGDSALYFCASSADRNSGNTIYFGEGSWLTVV.

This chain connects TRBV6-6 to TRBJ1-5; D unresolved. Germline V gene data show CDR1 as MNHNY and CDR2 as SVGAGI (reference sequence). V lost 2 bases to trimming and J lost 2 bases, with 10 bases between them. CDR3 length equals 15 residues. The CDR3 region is CASSYPGMGNQPQHF. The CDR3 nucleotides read TGTGCCAGCAGTTACCCGGGGATGGGCAATCAGCCCCAGCATTTT.

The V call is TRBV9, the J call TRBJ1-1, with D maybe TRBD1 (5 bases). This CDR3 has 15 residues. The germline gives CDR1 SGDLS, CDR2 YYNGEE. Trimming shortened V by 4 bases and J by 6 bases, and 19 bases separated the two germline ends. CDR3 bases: TGTGCCAGCAGCCCCTTTTGGGGGGAATTCTCTGAAGCTTTCTTT. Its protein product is CASSPFWGEFSEAFF. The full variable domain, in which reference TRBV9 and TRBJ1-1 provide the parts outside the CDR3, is DSGVTQTPKHLITATGQRVTLRCSPRSGDLSVYWYQQSLDQGLQFLIQYYNGEERAKGNILERFSAQQFPDLHSELNLSSLELGDSALYFCASSPFWGEFSEAFFGQGTRLTVV.

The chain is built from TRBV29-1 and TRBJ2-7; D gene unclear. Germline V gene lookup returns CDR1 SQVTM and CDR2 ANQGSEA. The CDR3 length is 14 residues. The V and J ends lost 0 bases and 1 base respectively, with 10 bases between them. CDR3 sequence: CSVEDRSLSYEQYF. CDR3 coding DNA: TGCAGCGTTGAAGATCGGTCGCTTTCCTACGAGCAGTACTTC.

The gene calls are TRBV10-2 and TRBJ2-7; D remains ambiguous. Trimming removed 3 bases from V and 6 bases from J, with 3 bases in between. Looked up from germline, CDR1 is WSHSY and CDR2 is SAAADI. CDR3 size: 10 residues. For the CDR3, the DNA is TGCGCCAGCAGTGATTTCGAGCAGTACTTC. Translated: CASSDFEQYF.

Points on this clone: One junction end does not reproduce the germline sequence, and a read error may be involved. The CDR3 DNA reads as TGTGCTAGCAGCCGCGGACTAGCGGGGTCAGATACGCAGTATTTT. It translates to CASSRGLAGSDTQYF. The chain combines TRBV7-7 with TRBJ2-3, with TRBD2 identical over 12 bases. There are 15 residues in the CDR3. Germline CDR1 reads SSHAT; CDR2 reads FNYEAQ (reference sequence).

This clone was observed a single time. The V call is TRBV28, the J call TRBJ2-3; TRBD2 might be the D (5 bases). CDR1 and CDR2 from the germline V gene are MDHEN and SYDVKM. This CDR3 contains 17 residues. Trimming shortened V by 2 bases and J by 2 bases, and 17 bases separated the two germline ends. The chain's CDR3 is CASSLLKAGGFTDTQYF. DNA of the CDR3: TGTGCCAGCAGTTTACTAAAGGCGGGCGGGTTCACAGATACGCAGTATTTT.

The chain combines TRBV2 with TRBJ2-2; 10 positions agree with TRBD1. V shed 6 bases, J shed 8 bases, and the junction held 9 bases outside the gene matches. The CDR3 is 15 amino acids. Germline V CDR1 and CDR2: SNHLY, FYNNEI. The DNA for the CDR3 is TGTGCCAGCAGCCCGGGACAGGGGTTTGCGGGGGAGCTGTTTTTT. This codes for CASSPGQGFAGELFF.